These T cell receptor beta chains were read from a single sample in a study of identical twins. From the 5' RACE reads, TCRdb called clonotypes with MiXCR, one entry per CDR3 protein. The data hold fewer than 650,000 distinct CDR3 sequences, with around 9.6% observed a single time. The sample also formed part of further work on yellow fever vaccine responses in identical twins.

Sequencing was performed on PBMCs. The receptors were gathered from a woman aged 18-29 years in good health. CDR3s include the opening cysteine and the closing phenylalanine or tryptophan. D genes are given only for firm matches. Rows may omit the clone size; those that give it use once, few, many or a size class.

v_gene,j_gene,abundance,d_gene,CDR3nt,CDR3aa
TRBV6-2/TRBV6-3,TRBJ2-7,many,.,TGTGCCAGCAGTTACCTCGCCGGGACCCACGAGCAGTACTTC,CASSYLAGTHEQYF
TRBV9,TRBJ2-3,.,TRBD2,TGTGCCAGCAGCCCCGCTCGAGTGGGGCTAGCGGGGCCAGATACGCAGTATTTT,CASSPARVGLAGPDTQYF
TRBV6-1,TRBJ2-3,few,.,TGTGCCACAACTTCGACAGCAGACACAGATACGCAGTATTTT,CATTSTADTDTQYF
TRBV5-1,TRBJ1-2,many,.,TGCGCCAGCAGCTTTGGCAGGACCTATGGCTACACCTTC,CASSFGRTYGYTF
TRBV29-1,TRBJ2-7,few,TRBD1,TGCAGCGTGGTGGACAGGGTACCTCATTACGAGCAGTACTTC,CSVVDRVPHYEQYF
TRBV28,TRBJ2-7,.,TRBD1,TGTGCCAGCATCCCTCTTGCTGGGACAGAGTACTTCGAGCAGTACTTC,CASIPLAGTEYFEQYF
TRBV20-1,TRBJ2-7,.,TRBD1,TGCAGTGCTCTACAATTGACAGGGGGCTTGTACGAGCAGTACTTC,CSALQLTGGLYEQYF
TRBV28,TRBJ2-7,.,TRBD2,TGTGCCAGCAGCGTCCGGGGGGGCAAAGGCTACGAGCAGTACTTC,CASSVRGGKGYEQYF
TRBV7-9,TRBJ2-1,.,TRBD2,TGTGCCAGCAGCGAACCGGGACTAGCGGGGGACAATGAGCAGTTCTTC,CASSEPGLAGDNEQFF
TRBV4-2,TRBJ2-3,.,.,TGTGCCAGCAGCCAAGATCCTAGCACGGGAAATACGCAGTATTTT,CASSQDPSTGNTQYF
TRBV29-1,TRBJ2-1,many,.,TGCAGCTCCGAAAGGGGGGACAGATCTTACAATGAGCAGTTCTTC,CSSERGDRSYNEQFF
TRBV20-1,TRBJ2-7,.,TRBD2,TGCAGTGCTAGAGATACCCAGACTAGCGGGAGAAGTTACGAGCAGTACTTC,CSARDTQTSGRSYEQYF
TRBV7-8,TRBJ1-2,.,.,TGTGCCAGCAGCTACGCTGTAGCTAACTATGGCTACACCTTC,CASSYAVANYGYTF
TRBV6-1,TRBJ1-4,few,TRBD1,TGTGCCAGCGGAGGGACAGCGGGTGAAAAACTGTTTTTT,CASGGTAGEKLFF
TRBV7-7,TRBJ2-2,few,.,TGTGCTAGCAGTGGACGCGGCGGGGAGCTGTTTTTT,CASSGRGGELFF
TRBV3-1,TRBJ2-1,few,.,TGTGCCAGCAGCCAAGATGAAGATTCTGAGCAGTTCTTC,CASSQDEDSEQFF
TRBV5-1,TRBJ2-2,.,.,TGCGCCAGCAGCTACAGTGTGGGGAACACCGGGGAGCTGTTTTTT,CASSYSVGNTGELFF
TRBV7-9,TRBJ1-5,many,.,TGTGCCAGCAGCTTAGGTCAGATCGGGAATCAGCCCCAGCATTTT,CASSLGQIGNQPQHF
TRBV29-1,TRBJ2-7,many,.,TGCAGCGCCGGACGGCCCGATCTTAGAGGGCGCAACTCCTACGAGCAGTACTTC,CSAGRPDLRGRNSYEQYF
TRBV29-1,TRBJ2-5,many,.,TGCAGCGTTGACCGAGGGGGGATACAAGAGACCCAGTACTTC,CSVDRGGIQETQYF
TRBV20-1,TRBJ1-2,.,.,TGCAGTGCTATACGGGGGTTAGGCTACAACTTC,CSAIRGLGYNF
TRBV12-3/TRBV12-4,TRBJ2-5,many,.,TGTGCCAGCAGTTTACTGAAGGGACTTCAAGAGACCCAGTACTTC,CASSLLKGLQETQYF
TRBV5-1,TRBJ2-6,.,.,TGCGCCAGCAGCTTGAAAGGGATCTCTGGGGCCAACGTCCTGACTTTC,CASSLKGISGANVLTF
TRBV20-1,TRBJ1-5,few,.,TGCAGTGCTAGTACAGGGATCAATAGCAATCAGCCCCAGCATTTT,CSASTGINSNQPQHF
TRBV11-2,TRBJ2-3,.,TRBD2,TGTGCCAGCAGCTTAGAGGGATTAGCGGGAGGGCGAGATACGCAGTATTTT,CASSLEGLAGGRDTQYF
TRBV5-6,TRBJ1-6,.,.,TGTGCCAGCAGCTTGTCGATATATAATTCACCCCTCCACTTT,CASSLSIYNSPLHF
TRBV25-1,TRBJ2-5,few,TRBD2,TGTGCCAGCAAGGGTAGCGGGGGGGTCCAAGAGACCCAGTACTTC,CASKGSGGVQETQYF
TRBV10-3,TRBJ1-1,few,.,TGTGCCATACGTCGGGGAGTCGGAACTGAAGCTTTCTTT,CAIRRGVGTEAFF
TRBV15,TRBJ2-7,.,.,TGTGCCACCAGCAGAGGAGGGAACGAGCAGTACTTC,CATSRGGNEQYF
TRBV27,TRBJ2-2,.,.,TGTGCCAGCAGCCTCTGGGGGGAAGGCGGGACCGGGGAGCTGTTTTTT,CASSLWGEGGTGELFF
TRBV14,TRBJ2-2,few,.,TGTGCCAGCAGCCAACTAGCCTCTAACACCGGGGAGCTGTTTTTT,CASSQLASNTGELFF
TRBV3-1,TRBJ1-6,.,.,TGTGCCAGCAGCCGACCTTCAGGCAGTCATTCACCCCTCCACTTT,CASSRPSGSHSPLHF
TRBV20-1,TRBJ1-2,many,TRBD1,TGCAGTGCTAGAGATGGAGACAGGGGGCATAACTATGGCTACACCTTC,CSARDGDRGHNYGYTF
TRBV4-1,TRBJ1-3,many,.,TGCGCCAGCAGCCAAGATCTCCCAGGGGGAAACACCATATATTTT,CASSQDLPGGNTIYF
TRBV7-2,TRBJ2-5,.,.,TGTGCCAGCAGCTTAGGTTATCCCGCTGGGCAGACCCAGTACTTC,CASSLGYPAGQTQYF
TRBV6-5,TRBJ2-7,.,.,TGTGCCAGCAGGGTAGGGGCAAACGAGCAGTACTTC,CASRVGANEQYF
TRBV15,TRBJ1-1,few,TRBD1,TGTGCCACCAATGTCCAGCCAATACAAAAACAGGGGGATACTGAAGCTTTCTTT,CATNVQPIQKQGDTEAFF
TRBV19,TRBJ2-1,.,TRBD2,TGTGCCAGTAGACCTAGCGGGGGGACCCACGGTGAGCAGTTCTTC,CASRPSGGTHGEQFF
TRBV28,TRBJ2-7,few,.,TGTGCCAGCAGCCGGGTTGGTTATAAGCAGTACTTC,CASSRVGYKQYF
TRBV4-1,TRBJ2-1,few,.,TGCGCCAGCAGCCAATTCCCCCAGCCTAGGACTCCGTACAATGGGCAGTTCTTC,CASSQFPQPRTPYNGQFF